These 17 T cell receptor beta chains originate from one sample sequenced in a study of identical twins. TCRdb analysed the 5' RACE reads with MiXCR anew, one entry per CDR3 protein. Of some 240,000 distinct CDR3 sequences in the sample, roughly a tenth were seen once. The sequencing sample was made of memory T cells sorted from blood. These receptors came from a man aged 45-60 years in good health.

This clonotype came up many times. CDR3 sequence: CAISESLGTGQPQHF. CDR3 nucleotides: TGTGCCATCAGTGAGTCTCTGGGGACGGGTCAGCCCCAGCATTTT. The V and J genes are TRBV10-3 and TRBJ1-5; D may be TRBD1 (5 bases). Deletions cut 0 bases from V and 6 bases from J, with 12 bases between. The CDR3 runs 15 residues. Germline CDR1 reads ENHRY; CDR2 reads SYGVKD.

V gene TRBV7-9 combines with J gene TRBJ2-1, with 7 bases that match TRBD2. CDR3 length equals 17 residues. With V trimmed by 0 bases and J by 8 bases, 13 bases remained unmatched. Germline CDR1 is SEHNR and CDR2 is FQNEAQ (reference sequence). As DNA, the CDR3 is TGTGCCAGCAGCTTAGCCCGATTTGCGGGAGAACAAGATGAGCAGTTCTTC. Residues: CASSLARFAGEQDEQFF.

This clonotype has more than one count but fewer than ten. The CDR3 nucleotides read TGCAGTGCTAGAGCTGGGGACAGGGGGGGGGGCACTGAAGCTTTCTTT. It is translated as CSARAGDRGGGTEAFF. The chain employs TRBV20-1 and TRBJ1-1; 11 nucleotides line up with TRBD1. The CDR3 has 16 amino acids. The junction had 8 bases not matched to a gene; V was cut back by 1 base and J by 4 bases. In germline, CDR1 is DFQATT, CDR2 SNEGSKA (reference sequence).

In this sample, this clonotype turned up many times. The chain couples TRBV7-9 to TRBJ2-1, with 8 bases aligning to TRBD2. After removal of 4 bases from V and 3 bases from J, the junction contained 8 bases not matched to a gene. The germline gives CDR1 SEHNR, CDR2 FQNEAQ (reference sequence). The CDR3 spans 16 residues. The CDR3 bases are TGTGCCAGCAGCTCCAGCGGGGGTTCATACTACAATGAGCAGTTCTTC. Translation: CASSSSGGSYYNEQFF. Complete variable domain (other parts from reference TRBV7-9 and TRBJ2-1): DTGVSQNPRHKITKRGQNVTFRCDPISEHNRLYWYRQTLGQGPEFLTYFQNEAQLEKSRLLSDRFSAERPKGSFSTLEIQRTEQGDSAMYLCASSSSGGSYYNEQFFGPGTRLTVL.

This clonotype was picked up many times. The V and J genes are TRBV6-2 or TRBV6-3 and TRBJ2-2, with 12 bases lining up with TRBD2. The CDR3 covers 19 residues. CDR1 and CDR2 (germline): MNHEY, SVGEGT. Germline trimming cut 0 bases from V and 2 bases from J; bases unmatched to any gene: 7. CDR3 in amino acids: CASSYSRLAGVFNTGELFF. CDR3 bases: TGTGCCAGCAGTTACTCGAGACTAGCGGGAGTGTTTAACACCGGGGAGCTGTTTTTT.

This clonotype was seen at least ten times. The chain employs TRBV12-3 or TRBV12-4 and TRBJ1-1, with D unresolved. Trimming shortened V by 1 base and J by 0 bases, and 9 bases separated the two germline ends. This CDR3 has 15 residues. The chain's CDR3 is CASSLERALNTEAFF. The CDR3 region has the DNA TGTGCCAGCAGTTTAGAGAGGGCTTTGAACACTGAAGCTTTCTTT.

This clonotype was detected only a few times. This sequence joins TRBV5-1 and TRBJ2-7, with 8 bases aligning to TRBD1. The CDR3 has 15 amino acids. Germline V lookup: CDR1 SGHRS, CDR2 YFSETQ. V shed 0 bases and J 5 bases; nucleotides not matched to a gene: 7. CDR3 sequence reads: CASSLDPTGVHEQYF. The CDR3 coding sequence is TGCGCCAGCAGCTTGGATCCGACAGGGGTCCACGAGCAGTACTTC.

Ten or more counts support this clonotype. The chain recombines TRBV15 with TRBJ2-3; 7 nucleotides agree with TRBD2. Per the germline V gene, CDR1 is LNHNV and CDR2 is YYDKDF (reference sequence). The CDR3 has 16 amino acids. After removal of 3 bases from V and 0 bases from J, the junction contained 6 bases not matched to a gene. CDR3 in DNA: TGTGCCACCAGCAGGGGTCATAGCGGGAGCACAGATACGCAGTATTTT. Amino acids: CATSRGHSGSTDTQYF.

The genes are TRBV6-1 and TRBJ1-2; D not resolved. Between the trimmed V and J ends, which lost 10 bases and 0 bases, there was a span of 15 bases. The CDR3 length is 14 residues. CDR1 and CDR2 from the germline V gene are MNHNS and SASEGT. CDR3: CAIRRGASNYGYTF. The DNA of the CDR3 is TGTGCCATCAGACGGGGAGCATCTAACTATGGCTACACCTTC.

In this sample, this clonotype turned up a few times. The chain carries TRBV12-3 or TRBV12-4 and TRBJ2-1, with 11 bases fitting TRBD1. The V segment lost 5 bases and the J segment 5 bases; nucleotides outside the gene matches: 8. The CDR3 spans 16 residues. CDR3 sequence (DNA): TGTGCCAGCAGTCCCCCCCGGGGACAGGGGGACAATGAGCAGTTCTTC. Translation: CASSPPRGQGDNEQFF.

As DNA, the CDR3 is TGTGCCAGCAGCCCGCCGGGACTCCAAGCCCATGAGCAGTTCTTC. Protein: CASSPPGLQAHEQFF. The chain has TRBV7-9 and TRBJ2-1; D possibly corresponds to TRBD2 (6 bases). This CDR3 is 15 amino acids long. With 5 bases removed from V and 8 bases from J, the gap between germline ends came to 19 bases. Germline CDR1 is SEHNR and CDR2 is FQNEAQ (reference sequence).

This clonotype was detected a few times. This chain connects TRBV20-1 to TRBJ1-1; D might be TRBD1 (5 bases). V shed 2 bases and J shed 0 bases, with 13 bases lying between them. The CDR3 spans 15 residues. CDR1 and CDR2 (germline): DFQATT, SNEGSKA (reference sequence). CDR3 in amino acids: CSARSRGGVNTEAFF. DNA of the CDR3: TGCAGTGCTAGATCGCGTGGAGGGGTGAACACTGAAGCTTTCTTT.

A few counts support this clonotype. V is TRBV9 and J is TRBJ2-1, with 7 bases identical to TRBD2. Germline-derived CDR1 and CDR2 are SGDLS and YYNGEE. This CDR3 spans 15 amino acids. V lost 5 bases to trimming and J lost 8 bases; unmatched junction nucleotides: 13. In nucleotides, the CDR3 is TGTGCCAGCAGTCGGGGAGGGCCAGATGGGCATGAGCAGTTCTTC. It encodes CASSRGGPDGHEQFF.

In its sample, this clonotype was seen many times. Here the CDR3 DNA reads TGTGCCAGCAGCCTCTGGGGGCAGGGTCAGTATTTT. Its protein product is CASSLWGQGQYF. The gene calls are TRBV5-6 and TRBJ2-3; D might be TRBD1 (6 bases). Trimming cost V 4 bases and J 12 bases, with 15 bases left between them. Germline assignment: CDR1 SGHDT and CDR2 YYEEEE. The CDR3 runs 12 residues.

The chain couples TRBV2 to TRBJ2-1; D perhaps matches TRBD2 (7 bases). CDR1 and CDR2 (germline): SNHLY, FYNNEI. The germline V and J ends were trimmed by 2 bases and 4 bases, with 15 bases remaining between them. This CDR3 comprises 16 residues. This CDR3 reads CASSERGRGSYNEQFF. CDR3 DNA sequence: TGTGCCAGCAGTGAACGGGGGCGGGGGAGTTACAATGAGCAGTTCTTC.

This chain connects TRBV6-5 to TRBJ1-2; D gene uncertain. With 0 bases removed from V and 5 bases from J, the gap between germline ends came to 10 bases. CDR3 length: 14 amino acids. Germline V gene sequence: CDR1 MNHEY, CDR2 SVGAGI. CDR3 protein: CASSYSSTTYGYTF. As DNA, the CDR3 is TGTGCCAGCAGTTACTCCAGCACAACTTATGGCTACACCTTC.

Here the CDR3 DNA reads TGTGCCAGCACCCAGGACTGGGGCGAGCAGTACTTC. The encoded protein is CASTQDWGEQYF. The gene calls are TRBV7-9 and TRBJ2-7, with D possibly being TRBD2 (5 bases). V was trimmed by 7 bases and J by 6 bases, leaving 13 bases between them. The CDR3 spans 12 residues. Germline CDR1 SEHNR, CDR2 FQNEAQ (reference sequence).